This TCR beta chain was found in a study of control samples from healthy donors and cancer patients. This CDR3 is 13 amino acids long. V dropped 4 bases and J dropped 8 bases, with 14 bases sitting between them. CDR1 and CDR2 (germline): SEHNR, FQNEAQ (reference sequence). By share, this clone counts as medium-sized. Sequencing was performed with immunoSEQ multiplex PCR; in TCRdb, only in-frame clones are kept and a portion is missing. The sample has around 26,000 clones, approximately 85% seen once. The sequencing input was PBMCs. The origin of this receptor is a man aged 60 to 69 with colorectal cancer. The chain couples TRBV7-9 to TRBJ1-2; no clear D. CDR3 DNA: TGTGCCAGCAGCTCTCAATTCGCCGACGGCTACACCTTC. This codes for CASSSQFADGYTF.